The 20 T cell receptor beta chains listed next were all sequenced from one sample in a study of OX40 agonist ivuxolimab in advanced cancers. The repertoire was sequenced with immunoSEQ multiplex PCR; TCRdb's copy has only in-frame clones and lacks some. Counted here are tens of thousands of clones, approximately 89% occurring once; the ten biggest clones make up over 15%. Sequences were derived from CD4+ or CD8+ T cells sorted from blood, sampled in a trial of the OX40 agonist ivuxolimab. These receptors all come from an adult with an advanced solid tumor such as melanoma, head and neck, liver or kidney cancer.

The V and J genes are TRBV2 and TRBJ1-6; 11 nucleotides align to TRBD1. Germline V gene data show CDR1 as SNHLY and CDR2 as FYNNEI. V dropped 6 bases and J dropped 9; count of bases not matched to a gene: 7. This CDR3 has 15 residues. The CDR3 is CASSYTGQGASPLHF. The CDR3 nucleotides read TGTGCCAGCAGCTACACCGGACAGGGGGCTTCACCCCTCCACTTT.

V usage is TRBV11-1 and J usage is TRBJ2-4, with D maybe TRBD1 (7 bases). The CDR3 runs 14 residues. V shed 3 bases and J shed 5 bases, with 11 bases lying between them. Germline loops: CDR1 SGHAT, CDR2 FQDESV (reference sequence). The CDR3 bases are TGTGCCAGCAGCTTGGGCAGGGGGGAAAACATTCAGTACTTC. Translation: CASSLGRGENIQYF.

The V gene is TRBV18, the J gene TRBJ2-3; 11 bases are a match to TRBD2. The CDR3 runs to 19 residues. V trimming: 4 bases; J trimming: 0 bases; junction bases outside the gene matches: 12. Germline CDR1 reads KGHSH; CDR2 reads LQKENI. In nucleotides, the CDR3 is TGTGCCAGCTCACGAGATACTAGCGGGGGCGCCTCTAGCACAGATACGCAGTATTTT. This codes for CASSRDTSGGASSTDTQYF.

The chain employs TRBV27 and TRBJ1-5; D uncertain. From germline, CDR1 is MNHEY and CDR2 SMNVEV (reference sequence). Trimming pared 5 bases from V and 0 bases from J, leaving 11 bases between. The CDR3 contains 15 residues. CDR3 region: CASSLWMGSNQPQHF. The CDR3 nucleotides are TGTGCCAGCAGTCTTTGGATGGGTAGCAATCAGCCCCAGCATTTT.

The chain links TRBV6-5 to TRBJ2-1; no clear D. This CDR3 spans 13 amino acids. Germline V lookup: CDR1 MNHEY, CDR2 SVGAGI. Trimming took off 8 bases at V and 6 bases at J, with 14 bases between the two ends. CDR3 nucleotide sequence: TGTGCCAGCGGACCTCAACTGGGCAATGAGCAGTTCTTC. Its protein product is CASGPQLGNEQFF.

The rearrangement joins TRBV4-1 to TRBJ2-1; possible D gene TRBD1, 6 bases. CDR1 is MGHRA and CDR2 is YSYEKL in the germline V gene. This CDR3 region has 12 residues. Trimming removed 7 bases from V and 3 bases from J, with 7 bases in between. CDR3 nucleotides: TGCGCCAGCAAGGACAGCTACAATGAGCAGTTCTTC. Its protein is CASKDSYNEQFF.

This clone is a singleton in its sample. This sequence joins TRBV5-1 and TRBJ2-3; 12 positions agree with TRBD2. J lost 2 bases, V lost 1 base, and 8 bases had no gene match. CDR3 length: 18 residues. Germline-derived CDR1 and CDR2 are SGHRS and YFSETQ. The CDR3 sequence is CASSLWLAGGVATDTQYF. CDR3 DNA: TGCGCCAGCAGCTTGTGGCTAGCGGGAGGGGTAGCCACAGATACGCAGTATTTT. The complete variable domain, with remaining parts taken from reference TRBV5-1 and TRBJ2-3, reads KAGVTQTPRYLIKTRGQQVTLSCSPISGHRSVSWYQQTPGQGLQFLFEYFSETQRNKGNFPGRFSGRQFSNSRSEMNVSTLELGDSALYLCASSLWLAGGVATDTQYFGPGTRLTVL.

This clone was seen only once. V and J are TRBV27 and TRBJ1-2, with 7 bases identical to TRBD1. The V gene end was trimmed by 6 bases and the J gene end by 6 bases; junction bases not matched to a gene: 16. Germline lookup yields CDR1 MNHEY and CDR2 SMNVEV (reference sequence). This CDR3 is 16 amino acids long. The CDR3 loop reads CASSPFGAGGFHGYTF. The DNA of the CDR3 is TGTGCCAGCAGCCCCTTTGGGGCAGGGGGTTTCCATGGCTACACCTTC.

In this sample, this clone turned up a few times. V gene TRBV18 combines with J gene TRBJ1-5; D gene unclear. V lost 4 bases to trimming and J lost 10 bases, with 23 bases between them. The CDR3 has 16 amino acids. CDR1 is KGHSH, CDR2 LQKENI, per germline. DNA of the CDR3: TGTGCCAGCTCACTGTCAGGACGGGAGGTGACTCGACCCCAGCATTTT. Protein sequence: CASSLSGREVTRPQHF. Supplemented by reference TRBV18 and TRBJ1-5, the full variable domain reads NAGVMQNPRHLVRRRGQEARLRCSPMKGHSHVYWYRQLPEEGLKFMVYLQKENIIDESGMPKERFSAEFPKEGPSILRIQQVVRGDSAAYFCASSLSGREVTRPQHFGDGTRLSIL.

This clone is medium-sized. The chain has TRBV15 and TRBJ2-7; TRBD1 agrees at 8 bases. Germline V gene sequence: CDR1 LNHNV, CDR2 YYDKDF (reference sequence). The CDR3 covers 14 residues. V shed 3 bases, J shed 1 base, and the junction held 2 bases outside the gene matches. The CDR3 protein is CATSRDRASYEQYF. The CDR3 DNA is TGTGCCACCAGCAGGGACAGGGCTTCCTACGAGCAGTACTTC.

The table lists this clone with a count of one. This chain uses TRBV4-1 with TRBJ2-6; tentatively, D is TRBD1 (6 bases). This CDR3 has 17 residues. Germline V lookup: CDR1 MGHRA, CDR2 YSYEKL. Trimming took 4 bases from V and 1 from J, leaving 14 bases between them. The DNA of the CDR3 is TGCGCCAGCAGCCTTAATCCAGGGGATTCTGGGGCCAACGTCCTGACTTTC. Its protein is CASSLNPGDSGANVLTF.

The chain uses TRBV2 and TRBJ2-7; D not certain. This CDR3 spans 13 amino acids. Germline assignment: CDR1 SNHLY and CDR2 FYNNEI. Trimming pared 3 bases from V and 1 base from J, leaving 7 bases between. CDR3 DNA: TGTGCCAGCAGTGACGACGGATCCTACGAGCAGTACTTC. This translates into CASSDDGSYEQYF.

This chain links TRBV28 with TRBJ2-2, with no clear D. Germline V CDR1 and CDR2: MDHEN, SYDVKM. This CDR3 is 16 amino acids long. Trimming took off 5 bases at V and 1 base at J, with 14 bases between the two ends. CDR3 sequence: CASSPPFDQNTGELFF. CDR3 nucleotide sequence: TGTGCCAGCAGTCCCCCTTTCGACCAGAACACCGGGGAGCTGTTTTTT.

This clone was seen only once. V and J are TRBV4-2 and TRBJ2-7, with TRBD2 matching over 9 bases. The V gene end was trimmed by 0 bases and the J gene end by 4 bases; junction bases not matched to a gene: 7. This CDR3 contains 16 residues. In germline, CDR1 is LGHNA, CDR2 YNFKEQ. The CDR3 loop reads CASSQDAPAGGYEQYF. Here the CDR3 DNA reads TGTGCCAGCAGCCAAGATGCCCCAGCGGGGGGTTACGAGCAGTACTTC.

The rearrangement uses TRBV29-1 and TRBJ1-1, with D unresolved. Germline CDR1 is SQVTM and CDR2 is ANQGSEA. The CDR3 is 14 amino acids. The V and J ends lost 0 bases and 6 bases respectively, with 14 bases between them. This chain's CDR3 is CSVEDSGIPAEAFF. The CDR3 DNA is TGCAGCGTTGAAGATTCGGGGATTCCAGCTGAAGCTTTCTTT.

CDR3 bases: TGTGCCAGCAGCCCGGACCTACAAGAGACCCAGTACTTC. Translating it yields CASSPDLQETQYF. J is TRBJ2-5 and V is TRBV7-9; D gene unclear. Trimming pared 5 bases from V and 2 bases from J, leaving 9 bases between. The CDR3 is 13 residues long. The germline gives CDR1 SEHNR, CDR2 FQNEAQ (reference sequence).

V usage is TRBV29-1 and J usage is TRBJ1-4; D is unresolved. V lost 4 bases and J lost 5, with 11 bases in between. The V gene's germline CDR1 is SQVTM and CDR2 ANQGSEA. The CDR3 runs 13 residues. The CDR3 sequence is CSVGGQPNEKLFF. As DNA, the CDR3 is TGCAGCGTTGGAGGCCAACCCAATGAAAAACTGTTTTTT.

This chain joins TRBV15 and TRBJ2-3; 9 nucleotides match TRBD1. The CDR3 spans 18 residues. With 0 bases clipped from V and 1 base from J, the junction kept 8 bases outside the gene matches. CDR1 and CDR2 (germline): LNHNV, YYDKDF (reference sequence). CDR3 sequence: CATSRDNRGPSGTDTQYF. The CDR3 DNA reads TGTGCCACCAGCAGAGATAACAGGGGGCCAAGTGGCACAGATACGCAGTATTTT.

The chain's CDR3 is CASSPEQGYEQFF. Here the CDR3 DNA reads TGTGCCAGCAGCCCTGAACAAGGATACGAGCAGTTCTTC. The chain employs TRBV5-5 and TRBJ2-1; D call uncertain. Germline CDR1 reads SGHKS; CDR2 reads YYEKEE (reference sequence). V was cut by 4 bases and J by 10 bases, with 15 bases left in between. The CDR3 extends over 13 amino acids.

This clone was seen more than once but under ten times. The chain has TRBV29-1 and TRBJ2-4, with TRBD1 matching over 9 bases. This CDR3 is 18 amino acids long. The ends lost 6 bases at V and 0 bases at J; junction bases unmatched: 15. CDR1 and CDR2 (germline): SQVTM, ANQGSEA. CDR3 sequence (DNA): TGCAGCGTGGCGGAGGACAGGGGAACTGCCATAGCCAAAAACATTCAGTACTTC. It specifies CSVAEDRGTAIAKNIQYF.